This entry is about one T cell receptor beta chain. What it recognizes is unknown. The data belong to a study of OX40 agonist ivuxolimab in advanced cancers. Overall study results and limits: The antigen specificity of the peripheral T cells (those that were expanded) was not determined. Relatively little clonal expansion, among the lowest observed, appeared in partial responders at 0.1-3.0 mg/kg.

Trimming took off 0 bases at V and 5 bases at J, with 8 bases between the two ends. The CDR3 is 14 amino acids. Germline assignment: CDR1 SGHRS and CDR2 YFSETQ. Clones were sequenced by immunoSEQ multiplex PCR, and TCRdb holds only the in-frame ones, with some missing. The repertoire holds around 80,000 clones, with around 83% as singletons. The sequence was obtained from an adult with an advanced solid tumor such as melanoma, head and neck, liver or kidney cancer. V usage is TRBV5-1 and J usage is TRBJ2-2; D ambiguous. The sample was CD4+ or CD8+ T cells sorted from blood, taken in a trial of the OX40 agonist ivuxolimab. The CDR3 protein is CASSLEVITGELFF. The CDR3 nucleotides are TGCGCCAGCAGCTTGGAGGTTATAACCGGGGAGCTGTTTTTT. Complete variable domain (other parts from reference TRBV5-1 and TRBJ2-2): KAGVTQTPRYLIKTRGQQVTLSCSPISGHRSVSWYQQTPGQGLQFLFEYFSETQRNKGNFPGRFSGRQFSNSRSEMNVSTLELGDSALYLCASSLEVITGELFFGEGSRLTVL.